These 3 T cell receptor beta chains share one sample of origin, sequenced in a study of shared clonotypes between healthy human individuals. Profiling relied on immunoSEQ multiplex PCR, and the TCRdb table lists in-frame clones only, not all of them. The data contain 2 million or so clones, about 95% of them seen just once; the ten biggest clones take up about 1.1%. CD45RO-negative CD8 cells positively selected for CCR7 made up the naive population, which excluded terminally differentiated effector memory CD45RA+ cells. Input material: naive CD8+ T cells sorted from blood. The receptor source for this set is a man younger than 30 in good health.

The rearrangement uses TRBV11-2 and TRBJ1-2; TRBD1 matches 7 bases. CDR3 length equals 15 residues. The V gene end was trimmed by 6 bases and the J gene end by 7 bases; junction bases not matched to a gene: 14. In germline, CDR1 is SGHAT, CDR2 FQNNGV. The CDR3 loop reads CASSLPGQLVFGYTF. DNA for the CDR3: TGTGCCAGCAGTCTACCGGGACAGTTAGTTTTTGGCTACACCTTC.

The V gene is TRBV4-3, the J gene TRBJ1-4; D is possibly TRBD1 (6 bases). The CDR3 covers 19 residues. Germline CDR1 LGHNA, CDR2 YSLEER. V gave up 3 bases and J gave up 7 bases, with 27 bases separating them. The CDR3 reads CASSQGPGFVSGGGEKLFF. The CDR3, as DNA: TGCGCCAGCAGCCAGGGCCCAGGCTTTGTCTCAGGAGGGGGTGAAAAACTGTTTTTT.

This chain links TRBV11-2 with TRBJ2-7; D uncertain. Germline values: CDR1 SGHAT, CDR2 FQNNGV. Trimming pared 0 bases from V and 6 bases from J, leaving 15 bases between. This CDR3 is 15 amino acids long. The CDR3 sequence: CASSLEGASPSEQYF. The CDR3 DNA reads TGTGCCAGCAGCTTAGAAGGCGCCTCACCCTCCGAGCAGTACTTC.